These 6 T cell receptor beta chains came from one sample sequenced in a study of T cell responses to AZD1222 COVID-19 vaccine. Repertoires were generated with immunoSEQ multiplex PCR, while TCRdb's copy carries only in-frame clones and drops some. Altogether some 150,000 clones are present, roughly nine tenths being singletons, with the ten largest covering approximately 1.8%. Sequences were derived from peripheral blood, sampled on day 0 of AZD1222 vaccination. The receptors stem from an adult in good health.

V gene TRBV21-1 combines with J gene TRBJ1-1. TRBV21-1 is shown as a pseudogene. CDR3 size: 16 residues. The CDR3 loop reads CASSKAAGTDSTEAFF. The DNA of the CDR3 is TGTGCCAGCAGCAAAGCGGCAGGGACGGACTCGACTGAAGCTTTCTTT.

The rearrangement links TRBV10-3 to TRBJ1-2; TRBD1 is a possible D gene (5 bases). V was clipped by 8 bases and J by 4 bases, with 17 bases between them. Looked up from germline, CDR1 is ENHRY and CDR2 is SYGVKD. The CDR3 runs to 14 residues. The CDR3 nucleotides are TGTGCCATCCGAATAGACAGTCCCTCCTATGGCTACACCTTC. It encodes CAIRIDSPSYGYTF.

The V gene is TRBV6-5, the J gene TRBJ1-3; D remains ambiguous. V was pared by 4 bases and J by 2 bases, with 6 bases between. Germline CDR1 MNHEY, CDR2 SVGAGI. There are 13 residues in the CDR3. The CDR3 sequence is CASSLLAGNTIYF. CDR3 DNA: TGTGCCAGCAGTTTATTAGCTGGAAACACCATATATTTT.

The J gene is TRBJ2-2, the V gene TRBV5-4; D remains ambiguous. Trimming shortened V by 1 base and J by 3 bases, and 7 bases separated the two germline ends. CDR3 length: 14 residues. Germline CDR1 is SGHNT and CDR2 is YYREEE (reference sequence). The CDR3 DNA is TGTGCCAGCAGCTTGCCAGGAGACACCGGGGAGCTGTTTTTT. Its protein product is CASSLPGDTGELFF.

The chain combines TRBV5-6 with TRBJ2-7, with D tentatively TRBD1 or TRBD2 (5 bases each). V was shortened by 3 bases and J by 2 bases, with 15 bases between the two germline ends. Germline V gene data show CDR1 as SGHDT and CDR2 as YYEEEE. The CDR3 extends over 15 amino acids. In DNA, the CDR3 is TGTGCCAGCAGCTGGGTTGGGGGACGAGCCTACGAGCAGTACTTC. Translation gives CASSWVGGRAYEQYF.

Only one count was recorded for this clone. The rearrangement links TRBV30 to TRBJ2-5; 11 bases agree with TRBD2. The CDR3 is made up of 12 amino acids. V shed 5 bases, J shed 8 bases, and the junction held 4 bases outside the gene matches. CDR1 is GTSNPN, CDR2 SVGIG, per germline (reference sequence). CDR3: CAWGTSGLTQYF. CDR3 bases: TGTGCCTGGGGGACTAGCGGTTTAACCCAGTACTTC.